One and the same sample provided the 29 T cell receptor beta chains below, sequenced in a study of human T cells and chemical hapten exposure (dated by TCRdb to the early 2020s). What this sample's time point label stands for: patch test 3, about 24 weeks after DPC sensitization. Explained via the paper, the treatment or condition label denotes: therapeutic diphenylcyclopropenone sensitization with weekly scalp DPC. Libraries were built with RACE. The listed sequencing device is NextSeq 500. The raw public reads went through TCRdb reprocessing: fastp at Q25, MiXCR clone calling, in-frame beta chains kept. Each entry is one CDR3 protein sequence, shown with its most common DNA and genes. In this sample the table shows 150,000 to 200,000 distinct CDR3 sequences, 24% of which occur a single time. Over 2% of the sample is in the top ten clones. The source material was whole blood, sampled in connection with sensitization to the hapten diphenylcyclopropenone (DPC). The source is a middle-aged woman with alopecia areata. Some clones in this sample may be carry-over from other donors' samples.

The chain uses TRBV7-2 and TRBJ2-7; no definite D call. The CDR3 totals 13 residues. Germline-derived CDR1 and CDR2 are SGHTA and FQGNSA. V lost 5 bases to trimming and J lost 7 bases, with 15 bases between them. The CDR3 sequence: CASSLVRGFEQYF. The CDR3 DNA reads TGTGCCAGCAGCCTGGTCCGTGGCTTTGAGCAGTACTTC.

CDR3 sequence (DNA): TGTGCCAGCAGCTCCCAACCTCCGCCAGCTCATTACGAGCAGTACTTC. Protein sequence: CASSSQPPPAHYEQYF. The chain recombines TRBV7-2 with TRBJ2-7; D is unresolved. The length of the CDR3 is 16 residues. Trimming removed 4 bases from V and 4 bases from J, with 20 bases in between. Germline V CDR1 and CDR2: SGHTA, FQGNSA.

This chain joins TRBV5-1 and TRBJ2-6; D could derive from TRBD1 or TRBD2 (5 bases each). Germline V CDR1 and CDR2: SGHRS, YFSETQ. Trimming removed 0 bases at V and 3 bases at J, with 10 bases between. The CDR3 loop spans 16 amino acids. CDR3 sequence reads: CASSLVTGLGANVLTF. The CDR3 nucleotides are TGCGCCAGCAGCTTGGTAACGGGGCTTGGGGCCAACGTCCTGACTTTC.

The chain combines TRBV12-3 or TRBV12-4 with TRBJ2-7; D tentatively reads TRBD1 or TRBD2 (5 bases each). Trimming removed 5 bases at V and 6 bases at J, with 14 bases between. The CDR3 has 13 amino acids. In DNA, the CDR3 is TGTGCCAGCAGTACCAGGGACCACGGCGAGCAGTACTTC. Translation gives CASSTRDHGEQYF.

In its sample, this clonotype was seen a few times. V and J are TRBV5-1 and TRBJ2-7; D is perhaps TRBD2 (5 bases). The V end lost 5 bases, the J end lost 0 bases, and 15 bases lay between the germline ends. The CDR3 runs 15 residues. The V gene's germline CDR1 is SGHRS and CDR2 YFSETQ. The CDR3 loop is CASREVAFSSYEQYF. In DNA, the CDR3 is TGCGCCAGCAGAGAGGTAGCGTTTTCCTCCTACGAGCAGTACTTC.

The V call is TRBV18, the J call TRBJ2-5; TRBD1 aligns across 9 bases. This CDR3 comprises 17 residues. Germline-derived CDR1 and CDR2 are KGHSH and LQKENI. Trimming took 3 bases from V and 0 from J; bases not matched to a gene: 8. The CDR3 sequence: CASSPLPDRGYQETQYF. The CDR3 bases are TGTGCCAGCTCACCGTTACCCGACAGGGGGTACCAAGAGACCCAGTACTTC.

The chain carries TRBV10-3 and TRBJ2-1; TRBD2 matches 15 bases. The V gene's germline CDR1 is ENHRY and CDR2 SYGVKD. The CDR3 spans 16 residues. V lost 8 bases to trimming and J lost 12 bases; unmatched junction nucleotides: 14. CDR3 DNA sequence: TGTGCCATCGCTTACGGGACTAGCGGGAGGAAATCGGGGCAGTTCTTC. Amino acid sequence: CAIAYGTSGRKSGQFF.

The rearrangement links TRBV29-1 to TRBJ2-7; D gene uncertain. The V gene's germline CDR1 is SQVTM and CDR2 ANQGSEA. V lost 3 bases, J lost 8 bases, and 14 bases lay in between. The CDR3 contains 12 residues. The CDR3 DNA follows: TGCAGCGTTGATAGTGGAGCCGCCAAGCAGTACTTC. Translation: CSVDSGAAKQYF.

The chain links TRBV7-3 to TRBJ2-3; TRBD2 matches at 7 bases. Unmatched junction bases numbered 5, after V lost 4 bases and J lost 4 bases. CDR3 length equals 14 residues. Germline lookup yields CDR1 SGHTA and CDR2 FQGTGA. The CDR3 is CASSSGLVPDTQYF. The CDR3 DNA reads TGTGCCAGCAGCTCAGGACTAGTCCCAGATACGCAGTATTTT.

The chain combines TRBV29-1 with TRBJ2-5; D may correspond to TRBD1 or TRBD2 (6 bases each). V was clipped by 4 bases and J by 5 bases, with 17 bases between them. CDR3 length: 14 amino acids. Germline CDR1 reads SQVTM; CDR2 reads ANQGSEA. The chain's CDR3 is CSVVGSQGRETQYF. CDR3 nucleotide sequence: TGCAGCGTTGTTGGGAGTCAGGGGAGGGAGACCCAGTACTTC. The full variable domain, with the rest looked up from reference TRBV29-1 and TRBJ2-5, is SAVISQKPSRDICQRGTSLTIQCQVDSQVTMMFWYRQQPGQSLTLIATANQGSEATYESGFVIDKFPISRPNLTFSTLTVSNMSPEDSSIYLCSVVGSQGRETQYFGPGTRLLVL.

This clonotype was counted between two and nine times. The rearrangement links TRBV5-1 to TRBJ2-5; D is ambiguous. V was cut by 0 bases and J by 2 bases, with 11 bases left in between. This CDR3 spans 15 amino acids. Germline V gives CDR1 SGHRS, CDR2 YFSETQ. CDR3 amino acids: CASSLELPRQETQYF. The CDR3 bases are TGCGCCAGCAGCTTGGAGCTACCGAGGCAAGAGACCCAGTACTTC.

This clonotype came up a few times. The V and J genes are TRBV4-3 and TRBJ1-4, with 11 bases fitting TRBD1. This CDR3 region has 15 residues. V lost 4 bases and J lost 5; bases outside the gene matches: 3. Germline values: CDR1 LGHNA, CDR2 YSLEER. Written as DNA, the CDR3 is TGCGCCAGCAGCCCCGGACAGGGGGCAAATGAAAAACTGTTTTTT. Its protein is CASSPGQGANEKLFF.

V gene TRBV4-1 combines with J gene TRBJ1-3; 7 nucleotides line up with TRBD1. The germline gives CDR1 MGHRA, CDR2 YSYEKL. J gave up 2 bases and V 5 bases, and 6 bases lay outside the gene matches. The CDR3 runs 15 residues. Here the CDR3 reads CASSYRTGAGNTIYF. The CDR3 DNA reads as TGCGCCAGCAGCTACCGGACAGGAGCTGGAAACACCATATATTTT.

For the CDR3, the DNA is TGTGCCTGGAGTACGAGGGCCCAGGGGCAGAAACTGTTTTTT. As protein: CAWSTRAQGQKLFF. The genes are TRBV30 and TRBJ1-4, with D perhaps TRBD1 (6 bases). CDR1 GTSNPN and CDR2 SVGIG come from the germline V gene (reference sequence). CDR3 length: 14 amino acids. The ends were cut back, 2 bases at V and 11 bases at J, with 18 bases in the middle.

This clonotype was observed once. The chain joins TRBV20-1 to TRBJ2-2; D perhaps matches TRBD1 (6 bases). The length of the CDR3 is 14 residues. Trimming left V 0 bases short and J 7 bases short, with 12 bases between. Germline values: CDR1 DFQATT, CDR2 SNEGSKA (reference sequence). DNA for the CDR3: TGCAGTGCTAGAGATTACAGGGCGGACGGGGAGCTGTTTTTT. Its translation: CSARDYRADGELFF.

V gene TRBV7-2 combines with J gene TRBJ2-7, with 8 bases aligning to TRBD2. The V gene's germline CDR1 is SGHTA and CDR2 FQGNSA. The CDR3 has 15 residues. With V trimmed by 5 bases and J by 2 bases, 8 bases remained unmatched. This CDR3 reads CASSPGGTATYEQYF. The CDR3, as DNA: TGTGCCAGCAGCCCGGGGGGGACGGCTACCTACGAGCAGTACTTC.

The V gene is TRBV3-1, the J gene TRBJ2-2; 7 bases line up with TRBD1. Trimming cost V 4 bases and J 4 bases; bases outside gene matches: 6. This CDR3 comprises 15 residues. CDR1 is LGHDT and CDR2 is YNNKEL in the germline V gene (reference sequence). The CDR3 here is CASSLQQGLTGELFF. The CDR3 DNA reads TGTGCCAGCAGCCTCCAACAGGGGCTCACCGGGGAGCTGTTTTTT.

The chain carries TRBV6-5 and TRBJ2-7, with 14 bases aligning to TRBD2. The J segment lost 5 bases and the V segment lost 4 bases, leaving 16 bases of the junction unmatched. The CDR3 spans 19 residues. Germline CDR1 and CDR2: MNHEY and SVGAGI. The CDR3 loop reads CASSSLGLAGEYAPHEQYF. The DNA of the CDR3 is TGTGCCAGCAGTTCCTTGGGACTAGCGGGAGAGTACGCCCCTCACGAGCAGTACTTC.

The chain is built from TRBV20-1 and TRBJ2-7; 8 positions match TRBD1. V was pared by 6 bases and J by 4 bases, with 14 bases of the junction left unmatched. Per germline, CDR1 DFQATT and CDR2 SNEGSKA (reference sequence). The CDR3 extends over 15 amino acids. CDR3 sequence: CSAAPGGRGPYEQYF. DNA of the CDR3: TGCAGTGCCGCCCCAGGGGGCAGGGGGCCATACGAGCAGTACTTC.

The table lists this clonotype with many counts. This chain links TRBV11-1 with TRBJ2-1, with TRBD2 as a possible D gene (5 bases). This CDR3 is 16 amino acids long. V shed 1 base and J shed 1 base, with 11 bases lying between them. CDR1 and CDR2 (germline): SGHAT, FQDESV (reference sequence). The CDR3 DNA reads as TGTGCCAGCAGCTTAGGGACTCACCCTTCCTACAATGAGCAGTTCTTC. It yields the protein CASSLGTHPSYNEQFF.

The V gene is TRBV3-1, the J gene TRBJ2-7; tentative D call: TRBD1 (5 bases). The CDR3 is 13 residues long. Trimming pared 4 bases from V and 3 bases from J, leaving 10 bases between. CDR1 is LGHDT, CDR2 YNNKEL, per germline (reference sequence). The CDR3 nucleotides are TGTGCCAGCAGCCGTGGGGCACTCTACGAGCAGTACTTC. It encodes CASSRGALYEQYF.

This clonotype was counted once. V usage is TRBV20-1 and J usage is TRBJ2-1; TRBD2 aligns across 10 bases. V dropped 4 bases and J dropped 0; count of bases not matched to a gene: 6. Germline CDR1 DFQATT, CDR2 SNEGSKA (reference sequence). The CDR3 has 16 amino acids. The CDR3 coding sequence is TGCAGTGCTACCCCTAGCGGGAGTTACTCCTACAATGAGCAGTTCTTC. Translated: CSATPSGSYSYNEQFF.

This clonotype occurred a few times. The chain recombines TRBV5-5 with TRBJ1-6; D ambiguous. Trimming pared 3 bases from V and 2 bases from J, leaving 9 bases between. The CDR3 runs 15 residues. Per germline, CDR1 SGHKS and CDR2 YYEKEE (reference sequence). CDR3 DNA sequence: TGTGCCAGCAGCTCCCAGGCGACCTATAATTCACCCCTCCACTTT. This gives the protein CASSSQATYNSPLHF.

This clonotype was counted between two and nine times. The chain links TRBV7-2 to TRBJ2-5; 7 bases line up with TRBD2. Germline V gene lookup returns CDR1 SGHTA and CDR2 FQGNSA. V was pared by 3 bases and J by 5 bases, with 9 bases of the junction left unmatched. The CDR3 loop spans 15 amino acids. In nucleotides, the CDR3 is TGTGCCAGCAGCTTGCGGGGGTTGGGCCAGGAGACCCAGTACTTC. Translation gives CASSLRGLGQETQYF.

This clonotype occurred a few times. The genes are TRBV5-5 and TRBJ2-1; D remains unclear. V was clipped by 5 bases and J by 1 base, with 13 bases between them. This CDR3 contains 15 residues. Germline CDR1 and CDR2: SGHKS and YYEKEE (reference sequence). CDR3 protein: CASRPDGKSYNEQFF. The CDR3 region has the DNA TGTGCCAGCAGGCCGGACGGAAAGTCCTACAATGAGCAGTTCTTC.

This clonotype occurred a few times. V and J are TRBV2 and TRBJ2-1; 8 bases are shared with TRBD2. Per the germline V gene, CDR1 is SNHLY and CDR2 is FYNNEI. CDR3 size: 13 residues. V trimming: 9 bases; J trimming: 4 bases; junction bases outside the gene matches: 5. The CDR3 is CARRSGGYNEQFF. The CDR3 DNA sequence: TGTGCCAGGAGGAGCGGGGGATACAATGAGCAGTTCTTC.

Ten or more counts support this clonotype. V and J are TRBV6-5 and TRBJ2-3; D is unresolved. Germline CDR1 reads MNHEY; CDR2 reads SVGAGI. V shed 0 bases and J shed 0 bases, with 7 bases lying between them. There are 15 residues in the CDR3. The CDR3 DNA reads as TGTGCCAGCAGTTACTCCCCGGAGAGCACAGATACGCAGTATTTT. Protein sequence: CASSYSPESTDTQYF.

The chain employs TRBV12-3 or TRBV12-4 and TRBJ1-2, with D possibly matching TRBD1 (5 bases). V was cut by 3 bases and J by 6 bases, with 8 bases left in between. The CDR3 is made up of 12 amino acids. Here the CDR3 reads CASSLRGDGYTF. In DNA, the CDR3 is TGTGCCAGCAGTTTGAGGGGTGATGGCTACACCTTC.

The CDR3: CASSLVSATAKNIQYF. The CDR3 region has the DNA TGTGCCAGCAGCTTAGTATCAGCAACAGCCAAAAACATTCAGTACTTC. The V and J genes are TRBV7-2 and TRBJ2-4, with D hard to call. Trimming shortened V by 1 base and J by 0 bases, and 10 bases separated the two germline ends. This CDR3 region has 16 residues. Germline values: CDR1 SGHTA, CDR2 FQGNSA.